Shown below are 17 T cell receptor beta chains from a single sample sequenced in a study of human T cells and chemical hapten exposure. MiXCR, applied by TCRdb to the 5' RACE reads, yields one record per CDR3 protein. Of about 140,000 distinct CDR3 sequences listed, 4.1% were seen once; the top ten hold 1.2% to 1.5%. Whole blood, unfractionated, served as the material for total RNA extraction. These receptors were collected from a female donor in good health.

The genes are TRBV25-1 and TRBJ2-7, with D tentatively TRBD1 (6 bases). CDR1 and CDR2 (germline): MGHDK, SYGVNS. The CDR3 has 14 amino acids. Trimming shortened V by 4 bases and J by 5 bases, and 15 bases separated the two germline ends. CDR3 in DNA: TGTGCCAGCAGTGCTCAGGGGTGTTTCGACGAGCAGTACTTC. It encodes CASSAQGCFDEQYF.

This clonotype came up many times. The chain joins TRBV20-1 to TRBJ2-5; TRBD1 might be the D (5 bases). Trimming took off 6 bases at V and 3 bases at J, with 17 bases between the two ends. The V gene's germline CDR1 is DFQATT and CDR2 SNEGSKA (reference sequence). This CDR3 comprises 14 residues. CDR3: CSATPGQGKETQYF. CDR3 nucleotide sequence: TGCAGTGCCACCCCAGGGCAGGGTAAAGAGACCCAGTACTTC.

The V and J genes are TRBV12-3 or TRBV12-4 and TRBJ2-7; TRBD2 matches 7 bases. J gave up 4 bases and V 4 bases, and 10 bases lay outside the gene matches. The CDR3 totals 15 residues. CDR3 DNA sequence: TGTGCCAGCAGTTCAAGTCCCGGGACTAAGTACGAGCAGTACTTC. This translates into CASSSSPGTKYEQYF.

This clonotype was detected many times. The rearrangement uses TRBV12-3 or TRBV12-4 and TRBJ2-1; possibly TRBD1 or TRBD2 for D (5 bases each). CDR3 size: 14 residues. V was shortened by 3 bases and J by 9 bases, with 15 bases between the two germline ends. The CDR3, as DNA: TGTGCCAGCAGTTTCGGTGGGGACCGGGGTGAGCAGTTCTTC. It specifies CASSFGGDRGEQFF.

This clonotype occurred many times. V is TRBV20-1 and J is TRBJ2-1, with D perhaps being TRBD1 or TRBD2 (5 bases each). V lost 0 bases and J 4 bases, leaving 13 bases between the germline ends. CDR1 DFQATT and CDR2 SNEGSKA come from the germline V gene (reference sequence). CDR3 length: 15 amino acids. CDR3 protein: CSARDQHEGYNEQFF. The CDR3, as DNA: TGCAGTGCTAGAGACCAGCACGAGGGGTACAATGAGCAGTTCTTC.

This clonotype was observed at least ten times. The chain links TRBV29-1 to TRBJ2-7; the D gene is possibly TRBD1 (6 bases). CDR3 length equals 12 residues. In germline, CDR1 is SQVTM, CDR2 ANQGSEA. V dropped 3 bases and J dropped 11 bases, with 17 bases sitting between them. CDR3 DNA: TGCAGCGTTGATCCCCCCGGCGAGGGGGAGTACTTC. As protein: CSVDPPGEGEYF.

This clonotype was counted many times. CDR3 sequence reads: CASSLYGTDTQYF. In nucleotides, the CDR3 is TGTGCCAGCAGCTTGTACGGGACAGATACGCAGTATTTT. This rearrangement joins TRBV5-4 to TRBJ2-3, with D unclear. Germline V gene lookup returns CDR1 SGHNT and CDR2 YYREEE (reference sequence). V dropped 1 base and J dropped 3 bases, with 6 bases sitting between them. This CDR3 has 13 amino acids.

Ten or more counts support this clonotype. The chain recombines TRBV3-1 with TRBJ1-2; tentative D call: TRBD1 (5 bases). The CDR3 consists of 14 residues. Germline-derived CDR1 and CDR2 are LGHDT and YNNKEL (reference sequence). Trimming took off 4 bases at V and 9 bases at J, with 18 bases between the two ends. The CDR3 protein is CASSRRAGPLSYTF. The CDR3, as DNA: TGTGCCAGCAGCCGCCGTGCGGGGCCTCTAAGCTACACCTTC.

This clonotype was counted ten times or more. V usage is TRBV29-1 and J usage is TRBJ1-1; the D is unclear. This CDR3 is 13 amino acids long. The germline gives CDR1 SQVTM, CDR2 ANQGSEA. Trimming pared 5 bases from V and 1 base from J, leaving 11 bases between. CDR3: CSVSPPGNTEAFF. The CDR3 DNA reads TGCAGCGTTTCCCCTCCGGGGAACACTGAAGCTTTCTTT.

Of note for this clonotype: Being one base from a much bigger clone, this may be a read error. This sequence joins TRBV20-1 and TRBJ1-1; D gene unclear. Trimming took off 3 bases at V and 3 bases at J, with 11 bases between the two ends. CDR3 length equals 13 residues. CDR1 and CDR2 (germline): DFQATT, SNEGSKA (reference sequence). The DNA of the CDR3 is TGCAGTGCTAGTTCGGGTGGGTACACTGAAGCTTTCTTT. Its protein is CSASSGGYTEAFF.

This clonotype was counted at least ten times. The chain couples TRBV20-1 to TRBJ1-5; no clear D. From germline, CDR1 is DFQATT and CDR2 SNEGSKA (reference sequence). Trimming stripped 3 bases from V and 1 base from J, with 16 bases between. This CDR3 region has 16 residues. The CDR3: CSASPAGGLSNQPQHF. CDR3 bases: TGCAGTGCTAGTCCGGCAGGAGGACTGAGCAATCAGCCCCAGCATTTT.

This clonotype was seen more than once but under ten times. J is TRBJ1-1 and V is TRBV6-5, with D unclear. Germline assignment: CDR1 MNHEY and CDR2 SVGAGI. The CDR3 is made up of 15 amino acids. V lost 1 base and J lost 6, with 15 bases in between. The CDR3 DNA reads as TGTGCCAGCAGTTACTTGGACGTAAGTGGGTCTGAAGCTTTCTTT. It codes for CASSYLDVSGSEAFF.

This clonotype was counted between two and nine times. This rearrangement joins TRBV12-3 or TRBV12-4 to TRBJ1-2, with TRBD1 matching over 10 bases. The J segment lost 2 bases and the V segment lost 7 bases, leaving 4 bases of the junction unmatched. The CDR3 runs 14 residues. In DNA form, the CDR3 reads TGTGCCAGCACCCCGGGACAGGGGAACTATGGCTACACCTTC. Translation gives CASTPGQGNYGYTF.

This clonotype was found many times. This rearrangement joins TRBV4-2 to TRBJ1-1; tentative D call: TRBD1 (6 bases). CDR3 length: 15 residues. Germline V CDR1 and CDR2: LGHNA, YNFKEQ. V was trimmed by 1 base and J by 4 bases, leaving 13 bases between them. The CDR3 bases are TGTGCCAGCAGCCAAGGAGAGGGGGGTGCCACTGAAGCTTTCTTT. Translation gives CASSQGEGGATEAFF.

This clonotype was seen ten or more times. The chain combines TRBV20-1 with TRBJ2-3; 11 bases are a match to TRBD1. CDR3 length: 16 amino acids. Germline CDR1 DFQATT, CDR2 SNEGSKA (reference sequence). Losses at the gene ends were 2 bases for V and 6 bases for J; bases not matched to a gene: 10. CDR3 nucleotides: TGCAGTGCTAGATCGAGGACAGGGGGCAACGCGGATACGCAGTATTTT. Its translation is CSARSRTGGNADTQYF.

In the case of this clonotype: A much bigger clone sits one base away, suggesting this may be a read error. This sequence joins TRBV7-2 and TRBJ1-3; 11 nucleotides agree with TRBD1. With 4 bases clipped from V and 3 bases from J, the junction kept 8 bases outside the gene matches. Looked up from germline, CDR1 is SGHTA and CDR2 is FQGNSA. The CDR3 runs to 17 residues. In nucleotides, the CDR3 is TGTGCCAGCAGCTCAGGGACAGGGGGATGCTATGGAAACACCATATATTTT. It is translated as CASSSGTGGCYGNTIYF.

In its sample, this clonotype was seen many times. This chain connects TRBV20-1 to TRBJ2-3; D is unclear. Trimming took off 0 bases at V and 1 base at J, with 14 bases between the two ends. The CDR3 is 16 amino acids. Germline-derived CDR1 and CDR2 are DFQATT and SNEGSKA (reference sequence). In DNA, the CDR3 is TGCAGTGCTAGAGATATGGACCAAGAGGGCACAGATACGCAGTATTTT. This gives the protein CSARDMDQEGTDTQYF.